The clone carrying this TCR beta chain was picked up many times. The antigen is undetermined. The data were taken from a study of neurological immune-mediated disorders. Study-wide findings and caveats: No CDR3 amino acid sequences recurred among expanded clones across subjects, suggesting private repertoires in all groups.

The CDR3 has 13 amino acids. Germline V gene lookup returns CDR1 ENHRY and CDR2 SYGVKD. V was shortened by 2 bases and J by 4 bases, with 5 bases between the two germline ends. The authors made cDNA by 5'RACE with 10-nucleotide random UMIs. The output of every sequencing run, over 170 million TCR-beta sequences, came from 15-18 subjects. TCRdb used MiXCR to reprocess the 5' RACE reads, holding one entry per CDR3 protein. Of around 40,000 distinct CDR3 sequences in the sample, around 7.2% are singletons; the top ten hold around 5%. The chain recombines TRBV10-3 with TRBJ2-2; D is uncertain. This receptor was taken from a man aged 50 to 59 in good health. Specimen: CD4+ T cells from blood. The CDR3 loop is CAISETSTGELFF. The DNA for the CDR3 is TGTGCCATCAGTGAGACATCCACCGGGGAGCTGTTTTTT.